The rows below give T cell receptor beta chains drawn from one sample of a study of beta chain features in type 1 diabetes. Only in-frame clones appear in the TCRdb table, and some are missing; sequencing was by immunoSEQ multiplex PCR. The repertoire holds roughly 160,000 clones, just over 8% seen once, with more than 0.45% in the top ten. Sequenced sample: central memory CD4+ T cells from blood. The source of these receptors is a woman aged 18-30 years with type 1 diabetes. The CDR3 runs from the conserved cysteine through the conserved F or W. The D gene is left open where the match is weak. Expanded clones get a size class; other rows say once, few or many, or leave the size out.

D gene: .; V gene: TRBV19; J gene: TRBJ2-3; clone size: .; CDR3 protein: CASTLQAFGTDTQYF; CDR3 DNA: TGTGCCAGTACCCTACAGGCATTTGGGACAGATACGCAGTATTTT
D gene: .; V gene: TRBV6-6; J gene: TRBJ2-7; clone size: few; CDR3 protein: CASSYSAGHYEQYF; CDR3 DNA: TGTGCCAGCAGTTACAGCGCAGGGCACTACGAGCAGTACTTC
D gene: .; V gene: TRBV4-3; J gene: TRBJ1-4; clone size: few; CDR3 protein: CASSPNLQGRNEKLFF; CDR3 DNA: TGCGCCAGCAGCCCCAATCTTCAGGGCCGGAATGAAAAACTGTTTTTT
D gene: .; V gene: TRBV28; J gene: TRBJ1-1; clone size: few; CDR3 protein: CASSPPLNTEAFF; CDR3 DNA: TGTGCCAGCAGCCCCCCTCTGAACACTGAAGCTTTCTTT
D gene: .; V gene: TRBV12-5; J gene: TRBJ1-6; clone size: few; CDR3 protein: CASGSQGDSPLHF; CDR3 DNA: TGTGCTAGTGGGTCACAGGGAGACTCACCCCTCCACTTT
D gene: TRBD2; V gene: TRBV5-4; J gene: TRBJ2-3; clone size: few; CDR3 protein: CASSPTSGGAGSTDTQYF; CDR3 DNA: TGTGCCAGCAGCCCGACTAGCGGGGGGGCGGGTAGCACAGATACGCAGTATTTT
D gene: .; V gene: TRBV7-6; J gene: TRBJ1-1; clone size: .; CDR3 protein: CASSLGQANTEAFF; CDR3 DNA: TGTGCCAGCAGCTTAGGACAGGCCAACACTGAAGCTTTCTTT
D gene: .; V gene: TRBV12-5; J gene: TRBJ2-6; clone size: .; CDR3 protein: CASGLYFSGANVLTF; CDR3 DNA: TGTGCTAGTGGTTTGTACTTCTCTGGGGCCAACGTCCTGACTTTC
D gene: .; V gene: TRBV4-2; J gene: TRBJ2-2; clone size: few; CDR3 protein: CASRQSANTGELFF; CDR3 DNA: TGTGCCAGCAGGCAAAGCGCGAACACCGGGGAGCTGTTTTTT
D gene: TRBD1; V gene: TRBV13; J gene: TRBJ2-7; clone size: few; CDR3 protein: CASSLAKGGTGNFYEQYF; CDR3 DNA: TGTGCCAGCAGCTTGGCAAAAGGGGGGACAGGGAATTTCTACGAGCAGTACTTC
D gene: .; V gene: TRBV28; J gene: TRBJ1-4; clone size: .; CDR3 protein: CASSLWMAVEKLFF; CDR3 DNA: TGTGCCAGCAGTTTATGGATGGCGGTTGAAAAACTGTTTTTT
D gene: .; V gene: TRBV2; J gene: TRBJ2-3; clone size: .; CDR3 protein: CASSAQRTSTDTQYF; CDR3 DNA: TGTGCCAGCAGTGCACAGAGGACTAGCACAGATACGCAGTATTTT
D gene: .; V gene: TRBV4-3; J gene: TRBJ2-2; clone size: .; CDR3 protein: CASSQEIRGGTGELFF; CDR3 DNA: TGCGCCAGCAGCCAAGAGATTAGGGGGGGCACCGGGGAGCTGTTTTTT
D gene: .; V gene: TRBV11-2; J gene: TRBJ2-5; clone size: .; CDR3 protein: CASSLDRETQYF; CDR3 DNA: TGTGCCAGCAGCTTAGATCGAGAGACCCAGTACTTC
D gene: TRBD1; V gene: TRBV2; J gene: TRBJ2-1; clone size: few; CDR3 protein: CASTGTGGNNEQFF; CDR3 DNA: TGTGCCAGCACAGGGACAGGGGGCAATAATGAGCAGTTCTTC
D gene: .; V gene: TRBV18; J gene: TRBJ1-1; clone size: .; CDR3 protein: CASSPDQGRNTEAFF; CDR3 DNA: TGTGCCAGCTCACCAGACCAGGGGAGGAACACTGAAGCTTTCTTT
D gene: TRBD1; V gene: TRBV23-1; J gene: TRBJ1-2; clone size: few; CDR3 protein: CASSRLQGASGYTF; CDR3 DNA: TGCGCCAGCAGTCGCCTACAGGGGGCTTCTGGCTACACCTTC
D gene: TRBD1; V gene: TRBV5-1; J gene: TRBJ1-5; clone size: few; CDR3 protein: CASSSGTENQPQHF; CDR3 DNA: TGCGCCAGCAGCTCCGGGACAGAGAATCAGCCCCAGCATTTT
D gene: TRBD2; V gene: TRBV5-1; J gene: TRBJ2-1; clone size: .; CDR3 protein: CASSLLAGSGNEQFF; CDR3 DNA: TGCGCCAGCAGCTTGTTAGCGGGGTCAGGGAATGAGCAGTTCTTC
D gene: .; V gene: TRBV9; J gene: TRBJ1-4; clone size: few; CDR3 protein: CASSPQEGGLEKLFF; CDR3 DNA: TGTGCCAGCAGCCCCCAAGAGGGCGGATTAGAAAAACTGTTTTTT
D gene: TRBD2; V gene: TRBV25-1; J gene: TRBJ2-5; clone size: few; CDR3 protein: CASSRLAGGPETQYF; CDR3 DNA: TGTGCCAGCAGTCGACTAGCGGGGGGGCCAGAGACCCAGTACTTC
D gene: TRBD2; V gene: TRBV10-3; J gene: TRBJ2-1; clone size: few; CDR3 protein: CAISEREGYNEQFF; CDR3 DNA: TGTGCCATCAGTGAGCGGGAGGGGTACAATGAGCAGTTCTTC
D gene: .; V gene: TRBV5-4; J gene: TRBJ2-5; clone size: few; CDR3 protein: CASSLVGGRETQYF; CDR3 DNA: TGTGCCAGCAGCTTGGTCGGGGGACGTGAGACCCAGTACTTC
D gene: .; V gene: TRBV7-9; J gene: TRBJ1-5; clone size: many; CDR3 protein: CASSLGYGQPQHF; CDR3 DNA: TGTGCCAGCAGCTTAGGTTACGGTCAGCCCCAGCATTTT
D gene: .; V gene: TRBV27; J gene: TRBJ1-1; clone size: few; CDR3 protein: CASSRRGNTEAFF; CDR3 DNA: TGTGCCAGCAGTCGTCGGGGGAACACTGAAGCTTTCTTT
D gene: TRBD1; V gene: TRBV5-1; J gene: TRBJ2-1; clone size: few; CDR3 protein: CASSFDRGPNEQFF; CDR3 DNA: TGCGCCAGCAGCTTCGACAGGGGACCGAATGAGCAGTTCTTC
D gene: TRBD2; V gene: TRBV28; J gene: TRBJ2-7; clone size: .; CDR3 protein: CASSFESGGRNEQYF; CDR3 DNA: TGTGCCAGCAGTTTCGAATCGGGAGGTCGGAACGAGCAGTACTTC
D gene: .; V gene: TRBV28; J gene: TRBJ2-3; clone size: few; CDR3 protein: CASSPSGVSTDTQYF; CDR3 DNA: TGTGCCAGCAGCCCATCAGGGGTTAGCACAGATACGCAGTATTTT
D gene: .; V gene: TRBV19; J gene: TRBJ1-1; clone size: .; CDR3 protein: CASSLQIMNTEAFF; CDR3 DNA: TGTGCCAGTAGCCTACAGATCATGAACACTGAAGCTTTCTTT
D gene: TRBD1; V gene: TRBV20-1; J gene: TRBJ1-1; clone size: few; CDR3 protein: CSVADRGAFF; CDR3 DNA: TGCAGTGTTGCGGACAGGGGTGCTTTCTTT
D gene: TRBD1; V gene: TRBV9; J gene: TRBJ1-1; clone size: few; CDR3 protein: CASSGQGNTEAFF; CDR3 DNA: TGTGCCAGCAGCGGACAGGGGAACACTGAAGCTTTCTTT
D gene: TRBD2; V gene: TRBV4-3; J gene: TRBJ2-7; clone size: few; CDR3 protein: CASSQLLAGAYEQYF; CDR3 DNA: TGCGCCAGCAGCCAGTTACTAGCGGGAGCCTACGAGCAGTACTTC
D gene: TRBD2; V gene: TRBV4-1; J gene: TRBJ2-7; clone size: .; CDR3 protein: CASSQKGTSGNEQYF; CDR3 DNA: TGCGCCAGCAGCCAAAAGGGGACTAGCGGGAACGAGCAGTACTTC
D gene: .; V gene: TRBV6-5; J gene: TRBJ2-6; clone size: .; CDR3 protein: CASRNQGPGANVLTF; CDR3 DNA: TGTGCCAGCCGAAACCAGGGCCCTGGGGCCAACGTCCTGACTTTC
D gene: .; V gene: TRBV11-3; J gene: TRBJ2-3; clone size: few; CDR3 protein: CASSSEVARAWTQYF; CDR3 DNA: TGTGCCAGCAGCTCTGAGGTGGCGCGGGCTTGGACGCAGTATTTT
D gene: .; V gene: TRBV7-2; J gene: TRBJ2-5; clone size: many; CDR3 protein: CASSPKETQYF; CDR3 DNA: TGTGCCAGCAGCCCCAAAGAGACCCAGTACTTC
D gene: .; V gene: TRBV5-1; J gene: TRBJ2-2; clone size: .; CDR3 protein: CASRLGQNTGELFF; CDR3 DNA: TGCGCCAGCCGCTTGGGACAGAACACCGGGGAGCTGTTTTTT
D gene: .; V gene: TRBV29-1; J gene: TRBJ2-2; clone size: .; CDR3 protein: CSVDTGRTGELFF; CDR3 DNA: TGCAGCGTTGACACAGGTCGCACCGGGGAGCTGTTTTTT
D gene: .; V gene: TRBV29-1; J gene: TRBJ1-5; clone size: few; CDR3 protein: CSAAESGGNQPQHF; CDR3 DNA: TGCAGCGCCGCTGAGTCGGGGGGGAATCAGCCCCAGCATTTT
D gene: TRBD1; V gene: TRBV19; J gene: TRBJ1-6; clone size: .; CDR3 protein: CASSKPPGQADNSPLHF; CDR3 DNA: TGTGCCAGTAGTAAACCCCCGGGACAGGCGGACAATTCACCCCTCCACTTT
D gene: TRBD1; V gene: TRBV5-1; J gene: TRBJ2-1; clone size: .; CDR3 protein: CASSLPQGYNEQFF; CDR3 DNA: TGCGCCAGCAGCTTGCCACAGGGGTACAATGAGCAGTTCTTC
D gene: TRBD2; V gene: TRBV6-4; J gene: TRBJ2-1; clone size: .; CDR3 protein: CARGREGNEQFF; CDR3 DNA: TGTGCCCGAGGCCGGGAGGGTAATGAGCAGTTCTTC
D gene: .; V gene: TRBV12-5; J gene: TRBJ1-2; clone size: .; CDR3 protein: CASGFSGYGYTF; CDR3 DNA: TGTGCTAGTGGTTTTTCAGGTTATGGCTACACCTTC
D gene: .; V gene: TRBV5-8; J gene: TRBJ1-2; clone size: few; CDR3 protein: CASSLGPEGLGYGYTF; CDR3 DNA: TGTGCCAGCAGCTTGGGCCCGGAGGGGTTAGGGTATGGCTACACCTTC
D gene: .; V gene: TRBV19; J gene: TRBJ2-1; clone size: few; CDR3 protein: CASSITRESYNEQFF; CDR3 DNA: TGTGCCAGTAGTATAACCCGGGAGTCCTACAATGAGCAGTTCTTC
D gene: TRBD2; V gene: TRBV4-1; J gene: TRBJ2-2; clone size: .; CDR3 protein: CASSQELAGGTGELFF; CDR3 DNA: TGCGCCAGCAGCCAAGAACTAGCGGGGGGGACCGGGGAGCTGTTTTTT
D gene: .; V gene: TRBV27; J gene: TRBJ1-6; clone size: few; CDR3 protein: CASSSSGMTNSPLHF; CDR3 DNA: TGTGCCAGCAGTTCTAGCGGAATGACCAATTCACCCCTCCACTTT
D gene: TRBD2; V gene: TRBV19; J gene: TRBJ2-1; clone size: .; CDR3 protein: CASSILGTSYEQFF; CDR3 DNA: TGTGCCAGTAGTATTTTAGGGACTAGCTATGAGCAGTTCTTC
D gene: .; V gene: TRBV5-8; J gene: TRBJ2-7; clone size: once; CDR3 protein: CASSLGVYEQYF; CDR3 DNA: TGTGCCAGCAGCTTGGGCGTCTACGAGCAGTACTTC
D gene: TRBD2; V gene: TRBV20-1; J gene: TRBJ2-7; clone size: .; CDR3 protein: CSAGLAAEQYF; CDR3 DNA: TGCAGTGCCGGACTAGCCGCCGAGCAGTACTTC
D gene: TRBD1; V gene: TRBV7-8; J gene: TRBJ2-4; clone size: few; CDR3 protein: CASSARGSKNIQYF; CDR3 DNA: TGTGCCAGCAGCGCCAGGGGGTCCAAAAACATTCAGTACTTC
D gene: TRBD2; V gene: TRBV19; J gene: TRBJ2-1; clone size: .; CDR3 protein: CASSTPTSARSYNEQFF; CDR3 DNA: TGTGCCAGTAGTACCCCGACTAGCGCCCGCTCCTACAATGAGCAGTTCTTC
D gene: TRBD1; V gene: TRBV5-6; J gene: TRBJ2-7; clone size: few; CDR3 protein: CASSLDRVGQYF; CDR3 DNA: TGTGCCAGCAGCTTAGACAGGGTTGGGCAGTACTTC
D gene: .; V gene: TRBV28; J gene: TRBJ1-4; clone size: .; CDR3 protein: CASKVRRATNEKLFF; CDR3 DNA: TGTGCCAGCAAAGTCCGTCGGGCAACTAATGAAAAACTGTTTTTT
D gene: TRBD2; V gene: TRBV5-1; J gene: TRBJ2-2; clone size: many; CDR3 protein: CASSAGLADGELFF; CDR3 DNA: TGCGCCAGCAGCGCGGGACTAGCGGACGGGGAGCTGTTTTTT
D gene: .; V gene: TRBV11-3; J gene: TRBJ2-7; clone size: few; CDR3 protein: CASSAQGSHEQYF; CDR3 DNA: TGTGCCAGCAGCGCCCAGGGGTCCCACGAGCAGTACTTC